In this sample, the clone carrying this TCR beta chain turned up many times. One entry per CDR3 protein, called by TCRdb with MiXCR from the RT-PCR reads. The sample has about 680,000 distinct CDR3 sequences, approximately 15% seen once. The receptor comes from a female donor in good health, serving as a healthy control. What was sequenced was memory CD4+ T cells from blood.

In DNA, the CDR3 is TGCAGTGCTAGGGGCCCGGCCCGGGGCCAAGAGACCCAGTACTTC. This gives the protein CSARGPARGQETQYF. The chain joins TRBV20-1 to TRBJ2-5; tentatively, D is TRBD2 (5 bases). The CDR3 totals 15 residues. V was trimmed by 3 bases and J by 1 base, leaving 15 bases between them. CDR1 is DFQATT, CDR2 SNEGSKA, per germline (reference sequence).